The rows below give T cell receptor beta chains drawn from one sample of a study of T-cell reconstitution after alpha-beta-depleted transplantation in children. TCRdb re-analysed the PCR reads in MiXCR, keeping a single row per CDR3 protein. The table records just over 200,000 distinct CDR3 sequences, roughly 9.1% of them present only once. The input for sequencing was PBMCs, mostly from graft donor cells, taken 360 days after TCRalphabeta/CD19-depleted stem cell transplant. The receptors stem from a male patient aged 2 to 9 who had a stem cell transplant for acute myeloid leukemia, so the T cells may come from the graft donor. Each CDR3 is given with its conserved first and last residue. Fields, in order: V gene, J gene, D gene, clone size, CDR3 DNA, CDR3 protein. D genes are given only for firm matches. A row's size may be missing; if present it is once, few, many or a size class.

TRBV5-5	TRBJ2-7	.	.	TGTGCCAGCAGACACACCTCGGGTTCCCTTGAGCAGTACTTC	CASRHTSGSLEQYF
TRBV5-1	TRBJ2-1	TRBD2	many	TGCGCCAGCAGTTATAGCGGGAGGCCCAACAATGAGCAGTTCTTC	CASSYSGRPNNEQFF
TRBV28	TRBJ2-1	TRBD2	once	TGTGCCAGCAGTTTATCGGTTAGCGGGCGGACCTACAATGAGCAGTTCTTC	CASSLSVSGRTYNEQFF
TRBV10-3	TRBJ2-7	TRBD1	many	TGTGCCGCTGCGGGACAGGGCCTCGGAGGGCAGTACTTC	CAAAGQGLGGQYF
TRBV20-1	TRBJ2-7	TRBD1	few	TGCAGTGTAGGGACAGAGACCTACGAGCAGTACTTC	CSVGTETYEQYF
TRBV29-1	TRBJ1-5	TRBD1	.	TGCAGCGTGGCCCAGGGGGGGGTTGATCAGCCCCAGCATTTT	CSVAQGGVDQPQHF
TRBV5-1	TRBJ2-1	.	many	TGCGCCAGCAGCTTGGTAGAGCGTGGGTACAATGAGCAGTTCTTC	CASSLVERGYNEQFF
TRBV29-1	TRBJ2-3	.	few	TGCAGCGTTGATTGGGGGGGGGCATTCACAGATACGCAGTATTTT	CSVDWGGAFTDTQYF
TRBV12-3/TRBV12-4	TRBJ2-2	TRBD2	few	TGTGCCAGCAGTGAAAGGACTAGCCCCGGGGAGCTGTTTTTT	CASSERTSPGELFF
TRBV29-1	TRBJ2-5	.	.	TGCAGCACCGGAGAGGGGGGTAGGGAGACCCAGTACTTC	CSTGEGGRETQYF
TRBV12-3/TRBV12-4	TRBJ1-2	TRBD1	few	TGTGCCAGCAGTTGGACAGGAAACTATGGCTACACCTTC	CASSWTGNYGYTF
TRBV28	TRBJ1-1	TRBD1	many	TGTGCCAGCAGACGACAGGGTAGCACTGAAGCTTTCTTT	CASRRQGSTEAFF
TRBV20-1	TRBJ2-5	.	few	TGCAGTGCTAGCTTTAGCGTTGGGGAGACCCAGTACTTC	CSASFSVGETQYF
TRBV6-2/TRBV6-3	TRBJ2-3	.	few	TGTGCCAGCAGTTACGCGCTATCACTCCCGATTGGAAATACGTATTTT	CASSYALSLPIGNTYF
TRBV10-3	TRBJ2-5	TRBD2	few	TGTGCCATCAGTGGACGACTAGCGGGGCTGCAAGAGACCCAGTACTTC	CAISGRLAGLQETQYF
TRBV5-1	TRBJ2-3	.	many	TGCGCCAGCAGCTTGGGTGGAGGGAGGCCAGATACGCAGTATTTT	CASSLGGGRPDTQYF
TRBV5-7	TRBJ2-1	TRBD2	many	TGTGCCAGCAGCTTGGGGGGACTAGCGGGAGGTCATGAGCAGTTCTTC	CASSLGGLAGGHEQFF
TRBV7-2	TRBJ2-7	.	few	TGTGCCAGCAGCTCTGACGGAGCTCGAGGTGGCGAGCAGTACTTC	CASSSDGARGGEQYF
TRBV20-1	TRBJ1-2	.	.	TGCAGTGCCCCTCGCAGGGGCACATATGGCTACACCTTC	CSAPRRGTYGYTF
TRBV20-1	TRBJ1-2	.	.	TGCAGTGCTAGCGGGGGATATGGCCACACCTTC	CSASGGYGHTF
TRBV9	TRBJ1-2	.	few	TGTGCCAGCAGCCCCCGGGCCAACTATGGCTACACCTTC	CASSPRANYGYTF
TRBV7-2	TRBJ2-1	TRBD2	.	TGTGCCAGCACCGCGGTGGGCGGGGGAGGTGAGCAGTTCTTC	CASTAVGGGGEQFF
TRBV6-5	TRBJ2-2	TRBD1	few	TGTGCCAGCCGGCCGGACAGGGAGCTCGGGGAGCTGTTTTTT	CASRPDRELGELFF
TRBV5-1	TRBJ2-2	.	many	TGCGCCAGCAGGTACCCCCGGTCGGGCGGGGAGCTGTTTTTT	CASRYPRSGGELFF
TRBV7-2	TRBJ2-7	.	few	TGTGCCAGCAGCCGGGAGGGACAGGGTTCCTACGAGCAGTACTTC	CASSREGQGSYEQYF
TRBV28	TRBJ2-7	TRBD1	few	TGTGCCAGCAGTTCCGGGACAGGGGGGCGAGAGCAGTACTTC	CASSSGTGGREQYF
TRBV3-1	TRBJ2-2	.	few	TGTGCCAGCAGCCCGGCAGGGAGTCGTACCGGGGAGCTGTTTTTT	CASSPAGSRTGELFF
TRBV10-2	TRBJ1-2	.	few	TGCGCCAGCAGGCAGGCTCAATATGGCTACACCTTC	CASRQAQYGYTF
TRBV7-8	TRBJ2-3	TRBD1	.	TGTGCCAGCAGAATGGACAGGGCCACAGATACGCAGTATTTT	CASRMDRATDTQYF
TRBV12-3/TRBV12-4	TRBJ2-1	TRBD2	few	TGTGCCAGCAGCCCGGCTAGCGGGAGTTGGGATGAGCAGTTCTTC	CASSPASGSWDEQFF
TRBV29-1	TRBJ1-1	.	many	TGCAGCGCCCCGGGGCGGGGGGCGAGTTATACTGAAGCTTTCTTT	CSAPGRGASYTEAFF
TRBV10-3	TRBJ2-4	TRBD2	.	TGTGCCATCAGTGGAGCCGGGGGGGGCGACGACATTCAGTACTTC	CAISGAGGGDDIQYF
TRBV3-1	TRBJ2-5	TRBD2	many	TGTGCCAGCAGCAAACTAGCGGGAGAAGAGACCCAGTACTTC	CASSKLAGEETQYF
TRBV29-1	TRBJ2-7	.	many	TGCAGCGTTGGTTACCAGGGATACAACGAGCAGTACTTC	CSVGYQGYNEQYF
TRBV7-3	TRBJ2-2	.	.	TGTGCCAGCAGGGCCGGGACAATGCCCGGGGAGCTGTTTTTT	CASRAGTMPGELFF
TRBV5-5	TRBJ1-1	.	.	TGTGCCAGCAGCCCCCTTGGCCCAGGGCGAAACACTGAAGCTTTCTTT	CASSPLGPGRNTEAFF
TRBV7-6	TRBJ2-2	.	few	TGTGCCAGCAGCCTCTTCAATGGGGCGAACACCGGGGAGCTGTTTTTT	CASSLFNGANTGELFF
TRBV20-1	TRBJ1-5	.	.	TGCAGTGCTAGACGGGGTCCAGGGCGCAATCAGCCCCAGCATTTT	CSARRGPGRNQPQHF
TRBV7-3	TRBJ2-2	.	.	TGTGCCAGCAGCTTATGGTCTGGGTTTGAGGCCGGGGAGCTGTTTTTT	CASSLWSGFEAGELFF
TRBV5-1	TRBJ2-7	.	.	TGCGCCAGCAGCTTGCCGCTGTTGGGGCAGGGGACGGTCGAGCAGTACTTC	CASSLPLLGQGTVEQYF
TRBV14	TRBJ2-1	.	.	TGTGCCAGCAGCCAAGATCCTCTAGTGGTTCTTCACCCTAGGACTTTTTTATTCCCATTGGTGTTCTTC	CASSQDPLVVLHPRTFLFPLVFF